This TCR beta chain originates from a study of response to subunit inactivated influenza vaccine (dated by TCRdb to between 2018 and 2020). For context, the study as a whole: The study used deep quantitative T cell receptor repertoire profiling to track responses to a trivalent subunit inactivated influenza vaccine.

This clonotype has just a few counts. Its antigen is not yet known. Base qualities are missing; no much larger clone stands one base away. On the study overall, not on this receptor specifically: The authors proposed that each seasonal influenza vaccination may bring in only a limited number of new T cells.

Receptors were amplified or captured by RT-PCR. The instrument given in TCRdb is Illumina HiSeq 2500. TCRdb took the public reads, trimmed them with fastp at Q25, ran MiXCR for clone calling and kept in-frame beta chains. CDR3 protein sequences are deduplicated, and each keeps its most common genes and DNA. The sample contains more than 700,000 distinct CDR3 sequences, 21% of them found a single time. More than 8.5% of the sample is in the top ten clones. CDR1 is given as DFQATT and CDR2 as SNEGSKA, both from the germline V gene (reference sequence). From its cysteine to its phenylalanine, the CDR3 spans 12 amino acids. The only DNA kept is the CDR3, 36 bases in frame from the first base. Trimming costs V 7 bases and J 2 bases, and their ends lie 11 bases apart.

This TCR came from a man in his fifties or sixties who received an inactivated influenza vaccine. Donor details come from another sample of the same person, matched by shared clones. The chain is assembled from TRBV20-1 and TRBJ2-5, with a weak D call of TRBD1 (5 bases match). The starting material was PBMCs from blood, obtained about 5 days after vaccination. The DNA sequence is given as TGCAGTGTCAAGGGGCAACAAGAGACCCAGTACTTC. It is translated as CSVKGQQETQYF.